These T cell receptor beta chains were read from a single sample in a study of blood T cell repertoires in COVID-19. Clones were sequenced by immunoSEQ multiplex PCR, and TCRdb holds only the in-frame ones, with some missing. Of some 41,000 clones in the sample, under 90% were seen once. Material: peripheral blood. Every receptor here comes from a woman in her seventies with acute or convalescent COVID-19. CDR3s include the opening cysteine and the closing phenylalanine or tryptophan. Each record gives: J gene, V gene, D gene, CDR3 protein. The D gene is left open where the match is weak.

J gene: TRBJ1-3; V gene: TRBV6-5; D gene: NA; CDR3 protein: CASSYLPHRAGNTIYF
J gene: TRBJ1-2; V gene: TRBV28; D gene: NA; CDR3 protein: CASSLGQKYGYTF
J gene: TRBJ1-5; V gene: TRBV7-9; D gene: NA; CDR3 protein: CASSSGSNQPQHF
J gene: TRBJ1-5; V gene: TRBV19; D gene: TRBD1; CDR3 protein: CASREVGQGQPQHF
J gene: TRBJ2-7; V gene: TRBV11-3; D gene: TRBD1; CDR3 protein: CASSLDWGTGADEQYF
J gene: TRBJ2-3; V gene: TRBV4-2; D gene: TRBD2; CDR3 protein: CASSHRTSGNTDTQYF
J gene: TRBJ2-3; V gene: TRBV29-1; D gene: NA; CDR3 protein: CSVELGDTQYF
J gene: TRBJ1-3; V gene: TRBV27; D gene: TRBD1; CDR3 protein: CASSFQGAGGNTIYF
J gene: TRBJ2-1; V gene: TRBV14; D gene: TRBD2; CDR3 protein: CASSQDTGLANNEQFF
J gene: TRBJ2-2; V gene: TRBV5-1; D gene: NA; CDR3 protein: CASSLGGDTGELFF
J gene: TRBJ2-5; V gene: TRBV10-2; D gene: NA; CDR3 protein: CASGLYRGGSQETQYF
J gene: TRBJ1-5; V gene: TRBV25-1; D gene: TRBD1; CDR3 protein: CASRETGIDQPQHF
J gene: TRBJ2-5; V gene: TRBV9; D gene: TRBD1; CDR3 protein: CASSVPDREETQYF
J gene: TRBJ2-2; V gene: TRBV19; D gene: TRBD2; CDR3 protein: CASTLAGGPTGELFF